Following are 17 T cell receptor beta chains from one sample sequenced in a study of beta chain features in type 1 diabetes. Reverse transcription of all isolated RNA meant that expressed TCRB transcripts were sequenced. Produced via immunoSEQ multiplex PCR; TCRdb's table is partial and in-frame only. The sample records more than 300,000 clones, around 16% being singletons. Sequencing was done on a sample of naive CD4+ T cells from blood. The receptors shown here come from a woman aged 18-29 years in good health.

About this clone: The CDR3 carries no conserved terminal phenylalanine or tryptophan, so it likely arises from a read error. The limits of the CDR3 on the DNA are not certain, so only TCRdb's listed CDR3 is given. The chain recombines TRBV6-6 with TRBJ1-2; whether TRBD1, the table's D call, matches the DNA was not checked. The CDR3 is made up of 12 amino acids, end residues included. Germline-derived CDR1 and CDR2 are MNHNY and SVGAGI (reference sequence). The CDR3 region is CASSPGQGLGAL.

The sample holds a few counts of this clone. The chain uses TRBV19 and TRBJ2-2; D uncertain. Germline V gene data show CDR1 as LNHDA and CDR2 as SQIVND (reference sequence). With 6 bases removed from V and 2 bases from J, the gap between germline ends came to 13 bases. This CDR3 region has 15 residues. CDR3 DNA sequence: TGTGCCAGTAGATTGTCCGGGTCCAACACCGGGGAGCTGTTTTTT. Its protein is CASRLSGSNTGELFF.

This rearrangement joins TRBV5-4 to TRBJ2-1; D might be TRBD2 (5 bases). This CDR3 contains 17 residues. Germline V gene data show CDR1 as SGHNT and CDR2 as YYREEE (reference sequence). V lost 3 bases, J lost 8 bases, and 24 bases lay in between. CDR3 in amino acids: CASSSLTRSQSNHEQFF. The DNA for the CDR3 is TGTGCCAGCAGCTCCTTAACTAGGAGTCAAAGCAACCATGAGCAGTTCTTC.

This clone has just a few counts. In DNA, the CDR3 is TGTGCCAGCTCACCAGAAGAGGACTATGGCTACACCTTC. It translates to CASSPEEDYGYTF. The chain recombines TRBV18 with TRBJ1-2; D not certain. The CDR3 spans 13 residues. In germline, CDR1 is KGHSH, CDR2 LQKENI. V was shortened by 2 bases and J by 3 bases, with 7 bases between the two germline ends.

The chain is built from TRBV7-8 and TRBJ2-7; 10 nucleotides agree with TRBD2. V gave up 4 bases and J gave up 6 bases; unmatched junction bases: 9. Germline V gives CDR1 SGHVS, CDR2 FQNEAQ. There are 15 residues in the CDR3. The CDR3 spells CASSYRWASGSEQYF. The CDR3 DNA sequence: TGTGCCAGCAGCTACCGATGGGCTAGCGGGAGCGAGCAGTACTTC.

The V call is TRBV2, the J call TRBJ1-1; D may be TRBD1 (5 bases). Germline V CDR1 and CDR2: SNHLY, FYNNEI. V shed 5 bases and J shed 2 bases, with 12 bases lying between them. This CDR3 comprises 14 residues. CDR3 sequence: CASSLDGGNTEAFF. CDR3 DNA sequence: TGTGCCAGCAGTCTAGACGGGGGAAACACTGAAGCTTTCTTT. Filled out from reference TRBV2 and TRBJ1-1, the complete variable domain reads EPEVTQTPSHQVTQMGQEVILRCVPISNHLYFYWYRQILGQKVEFLVSFYNNEISEKSEIFDDQFSVERPDGSNFTLKIRSTKLEDSAMYFCASSLDGGNTEAFFGQGTRLTVV.

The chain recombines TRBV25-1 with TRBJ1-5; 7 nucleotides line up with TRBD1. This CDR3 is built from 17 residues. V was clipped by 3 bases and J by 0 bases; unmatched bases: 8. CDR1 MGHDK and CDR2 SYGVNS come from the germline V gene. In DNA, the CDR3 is TGTGCCAGCAGTGATTCCGACAGGGCCTATAGCAATCAGCCCCAGCATTTT. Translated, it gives CASSDSDRAYSNQPQHF.

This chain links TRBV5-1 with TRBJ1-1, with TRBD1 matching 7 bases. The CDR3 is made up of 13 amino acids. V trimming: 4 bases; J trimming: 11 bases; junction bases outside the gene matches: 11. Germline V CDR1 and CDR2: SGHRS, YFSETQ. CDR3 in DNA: TGCGCCAGCAGCCGGCGACAGGGCGTGGATGCTTTCTTT. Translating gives CASSRRQGVDAFF.

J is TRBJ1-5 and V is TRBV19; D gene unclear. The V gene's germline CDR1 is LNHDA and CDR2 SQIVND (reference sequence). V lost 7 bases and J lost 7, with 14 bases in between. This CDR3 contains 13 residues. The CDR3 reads CASIGVRDQPQHF. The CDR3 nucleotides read TGTGCCAGTATCGGAGTCCGAGACCAGCCCCAGCATTTT.

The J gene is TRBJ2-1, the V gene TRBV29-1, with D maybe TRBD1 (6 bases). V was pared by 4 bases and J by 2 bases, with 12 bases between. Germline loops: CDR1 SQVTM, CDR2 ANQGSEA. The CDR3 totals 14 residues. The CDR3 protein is CSVVDSSTYNEQFF. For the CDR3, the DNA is TGCAGCGTTGTGGACAGTTCAACCTACAATGAGCAGTTCTTC.

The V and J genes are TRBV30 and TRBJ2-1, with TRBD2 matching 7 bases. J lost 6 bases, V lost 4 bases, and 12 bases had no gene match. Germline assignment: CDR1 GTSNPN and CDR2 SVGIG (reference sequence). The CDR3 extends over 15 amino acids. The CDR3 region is CAWKQWEGGSNEQFF. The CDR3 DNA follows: TGTGCCTGGAAACAGTGGGAGGGAGGTTCCAATGAGCAGTTCTTC.

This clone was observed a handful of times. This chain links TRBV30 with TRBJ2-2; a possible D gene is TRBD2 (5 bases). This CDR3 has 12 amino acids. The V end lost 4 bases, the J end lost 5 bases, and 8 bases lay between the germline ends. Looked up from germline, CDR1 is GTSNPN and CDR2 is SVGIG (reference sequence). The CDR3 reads CAWKRFTGELFF. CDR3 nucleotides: TGTGCCTGGAAGCGGTTTACCGGGGAGCTGTTTTTT.

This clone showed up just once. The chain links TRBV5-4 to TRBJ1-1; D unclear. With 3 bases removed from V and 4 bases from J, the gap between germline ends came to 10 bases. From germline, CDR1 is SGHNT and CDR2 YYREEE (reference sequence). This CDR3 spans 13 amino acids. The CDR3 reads CASSYAGGTEAFF. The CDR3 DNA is TGTGCCAGCAGCTATGCGGGAGGCACTGAAGCTTTCTTT.

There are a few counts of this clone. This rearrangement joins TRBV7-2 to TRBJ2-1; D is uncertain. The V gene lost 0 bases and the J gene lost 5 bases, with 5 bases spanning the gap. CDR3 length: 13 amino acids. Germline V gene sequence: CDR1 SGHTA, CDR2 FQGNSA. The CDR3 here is CASSLAHHNEQFF. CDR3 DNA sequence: TGTGCCAGCAGCTTAGCACACCACAATGAGCAGTTCTTC.

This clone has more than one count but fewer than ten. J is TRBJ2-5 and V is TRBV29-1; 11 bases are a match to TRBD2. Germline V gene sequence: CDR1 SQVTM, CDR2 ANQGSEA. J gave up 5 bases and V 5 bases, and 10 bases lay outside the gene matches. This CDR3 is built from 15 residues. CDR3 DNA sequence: TGCAGCGTTACACATACTAGCGGGAGAACGGAGACCCAGTACTTC. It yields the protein CSVTHTSGRTETQYF. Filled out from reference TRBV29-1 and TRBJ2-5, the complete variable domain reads SAVISQKPSRDICQRGTSLTIQCQVDSQVTMMFWYRQQPGQSLTLIATANQGSEATYESGFVIDKFPISRPNLTFSTLTVSNMSPEDSSIYLCSVTHTSGRTETQYFGPGTRLLVL.

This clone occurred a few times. CDR3 DNA: TGTGCCAGCAGCCCTCGACTAGCGGGGTTCACAGATACGCAGTATTTT. Its translation: CASSPRLAGFTDTQYF. The gene calls are TRBV28 and TRBJ2-3; 11 bases align to TRBD2. This CDR3 is 16 amino acids long. Germline values: CDR1 MDHEN, CDR2 SYDVKM. The ends lost 6 bases at V and 2 bases at J; junction bases unmatched: 7.

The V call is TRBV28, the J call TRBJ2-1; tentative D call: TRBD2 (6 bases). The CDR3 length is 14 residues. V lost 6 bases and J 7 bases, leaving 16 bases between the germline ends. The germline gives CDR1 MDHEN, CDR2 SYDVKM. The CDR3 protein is CASRSGLPRNEQFF. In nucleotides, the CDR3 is TGTGCCAGCAGGTCGGGACTTCCCCGTAATGAGCAGTTCTTC.